The rows below give T cell receptor beta chains drawn from one sample of a study of T cell responses to AZD1222 COVID-19 vaccine. Clones were read by immunoSEQ multiplex PCR, and TCRdb kept only the in-frame ones, dropping some. This table has 150,000 to 200,000 clones, 85% to 95% appearing once. Material: peripheral blood, obtained on day 0 of AZD1222 vaccination. The source of these receptors is an adult in good health. Each CDR3 is given with its conserved first and last residue. D genes are given only for firm matches.

D gene	V gene	J gene	CDR3 protein	CDR3 DNA
.	TRBV4-1	TRBJ2-7	CASSHEGPGSEQYF	TGCGCCAGCAGCCATGAAGGGCCGGGATCCGAGCAGTACTTC
.	TRBV6-2/TRBV6-3	TRBJ2-1	CASSYDGSYNEQFF	TGTGCCAGCAGTTACGACGGCTCCTACAATGAGCAGTTCTTC
.	TRBV2	TRBJ1-5	CASSQTPPSQHF	TGTGCCAGCAGTCAAACCCCTCCGTCCCAGCATTTT
.	TRBV29-1	TRBJ1-5	CSVGTNRNQPQHF	TGCAGCGTGGGGACAAATCGCAATCAGCCCCAGCATTTT
.	TRBV7-2	TRBJ1-3	CASTGQQGGNTIYF	TGTGCCAGCACCGGCCAGCAAGGTGGAAACACCATATATTTT
.	TRBV5-6	TRBJ1-1	CASSPILRTGEAFF	TGTGCCAGCAGCCCCATACTCCGCACGGGTGAAGCTTTCTTT
TRBD1	TRBV28	TRBJ1-5	CASSLSRGTGNNQPQHF	TGTGCCAGCAGTTTGTCAAGGGGGACAGGAAACAATCAGCCCCAGCATTTT
TRBD2	TRBV2	TRBJ2-7	CASSAGASGGPEQYF	TGTGCCAGCAGTGCTGGCGCTAGCGGGGGGCCGGAGCAGTACTTC
.	TRBV3-1/TRBV3-2	TRBJ1-5	CASSQEQGQPQHF	TGTGCCAGCAGCCAGGAACAGGGCCAGCCCCAGCATTTT
.	TRBV5-4	TRBJ2-7	CASSSPPHEQYF	TGTGCCAGCAGCTCCCCACCCCACGAGCAGTACTTC